This T cell receptor beta chain was obtained from a study of blood T cell repertoires in COVID-19 (TCRdb year 2020). In terms of the full investigation: Samples covering the acute and convalescent phases of COVID-19 were provided by collaborators in the United States, Italy and Spain. Where available, HLA class I and class II types were taken from metadata supplied by the sample provider and were not determined by assay-based typing. Deeply sampled blood TCRbeta repertoires from subjects exposed to, actively infected with, or recovered from COVID-19 were included in the dataset. The material from the prospective study consisted of cDNA or gDNA derived from T cells, B-cell-depleted T cells, or PBMCs. The samples were drawn from the first 160 participants of the ongoing ImmuneRACE study and from over 950 subjects provided by 6 global collaborators. The sample metadata nearly always contained a de-identified subject ID, COVID-19 status, age in years and sex. The repertoires were made available in a free public database intended to serve as a resource for research on the immune response to SARS-CoV-2.

Whole blood was collected in K2EDTA tubes by collaborating institutions according to the institutions' own protocols. For TCRbeta analysis, collaborators shipped samples in one of three forms: frozen whole blood, isolated PBMCs, or DNA extracted from either of those sample types. The germline V gene (reference sequence) sets CDR1 to LNHDA and CDR2 to SQIVND. From the cysteine up to the phenylalanine, the CDR3 has a length of 15 residues. Here the CDR3 DNA is all that survives: 45 bases in frame from base 1. The germline V end is reduced by 2 bases and the J end by 7 bases; junction bases left unmatched: 7. TCRbeta CDR3 regions were amplified from genomic DNA using the immunoSEQ Assay, a bias-controlled multiplex PCR. Per the original workflow: The number of nucleated cells in each sample was estimated by amplification of reference gene primers within the assay. To quantify the absolute abundance of each unique TCRbeta CDR3 rearrangement, sequence reads were collapsed and filtered. Productive Simpson clonality was computed per sample as the square root of Simpson's diversity index over productive rearrangements. TCRdb provides this immuneACCESS table in a form limited to in-frame rearrangements. Some clones are lacking; in checked studies, under half of them reflect an unresolved V gene, and why the rest are absent is not known. V and J calls and clone size are copied from that table; D and trimming were computed from the DNA. A total of around 70,000 clones appear in this sample, approximately 83% of them only once. More than 10% of the sample is in the top ten clones.

Beyond this particular receptor, the publication reports: The amount of clinical and demographic metadata varied by source and participant and was provided uncurated.

About this clone: Its antigen specificity is not known. Per-nucleotide qualities are absent, and no much larger clonotype sits a single base away.

The sample consisted of peripheral blood. This receptor chain uses TRBV19 and TRBJ1-5; a stretch of 8 junction bases matches TRBD1. This sequence originates from a human donor in a cohort sampled during active COVID-19. The encoded CDR3 is CASSINQGARQPQHF. The sequence in DNA is TGTGCCAGTAGTATAAACCAGGGGGCCCGACAGCCCCAGCATTTT.